The 22 T cell receptor beta chains given below trace back to one sample, sequenced in a study of glioma-infiltrating T cells after dendritic cell vaccination. The method was immunoSEQ multiplex PCR; TCRdb's version includes in-frame clones alone and lacks a portion of them. The data show some 58,000 clones, approximately 87% seen once. Regarding time point: after dendritic cell vaccination, including at tumor progression/relapse. Material: blood, obtained after dendritic cell vaccination. These receptors were obtained from a human donor with glioblastoma.

This clone showed up just a few times. The chain carries TRBV4-3 and TRBJ1-1; tentative D call: TRBD1 (5 bases). This CDR3 region has 16 residues. V lost 0 bases, J lost 6 bases, and 17 bases lay in between. Germline CDR1 reads LGHNA; CDR2 reads YSLEER. The CDR3 region has the DNA TGCGCCAGCAGCCAAGAACCGGGGGAGGTCGGTGCTGAAGCTTTCTTT. It specifies CASSQEPGEVGAEAFF.

Of note for this clone: One end of the junction does not line up with germline, which may come from a read error. Other DNA sequences within the sample encode an identical CDR3. V gene TRBV2 combines with J gene TRBJ1-6; 9 positions match TRBD1. This CDR3 is 14 amino acids long. Germline V gene data show CDR1 as SNHLY and CDR2 as FYNNEI. CDR3 in amino acids: CASVSTGGNSPLHF. As DNA, the CDR3 is TGTGCCAGCGTTTCGACAGGGGGTAATTCCCCCCTCCACTTT.

This clone was seen a handful of times. This rearrangement joins TRBV11-3 to TRBJ1-3, with D possibly matching TRBD1 (5 bases). The V gene lost 1 base and the J gene lost 0 bases, with 13 bases spanning the gap. CDR1 is SGHNT and CDR2 is YENEEA in the germline V gene. This CDR3 has 17 amino acids. CDR3 sequence: CASSLVLRDLSGNTIYF. CDR3 in DNA: TGTGCCAGCAGCTTAGTTTTGCGGGACCTCTCTGGAAACACCATATATTTT.

This chain joins TRBV10-3 and TRBJ1-2, with D unclear. Germline V gives CDR1 ENHRY, CDR2 SYGVKD. This CDR3 has 14 residues. The V and J ends lost 7 bases and 4 bases respectively, with 16 bases between them. CDR3 in amino acids: CAITPGGEVYGYTF. CDR3 sequence (DNA): TGTGCCATCACCCCGGGTGGGGAGGTCTATGGCTACACCTTC.

The V and J genes are TRBV2 and TRBJ2-7; TRBD2 agrees at 11 bases. J lost 4 bases, V lost 7 bases, and 3 bases had no gene match. The germline CDR1 and CDR2 sequences are SNHLY and FYNNEI. The CDR3 totals 13 residues. CDR3 loop: CASIGLAGYEQYF. CDR3 bases: TGTGCCAGCATAGGACTAGCGGGTTACGAGCAGTACTTC. Based on the CDR3 plus reference TRBV2 and TRBJ2-7, the full variable domain is EPEVTQTPSHQVTQMGQEVILRCVPISNHLYFYWYRQILGQKVEFLVSFYNNEISEKSEIFDDQFSVERPDGSNFTLKIRSTKLEDSAMYFCASIGLAGYEQYFGPGTRLTVT.

This rearrangement joins TRBV15 to TRBJ2-7; D unclear. CDR3 length: 14 amino acids. CDR1 LNHNV and CDR2 YYDKDF come from the germline V gene (reference sequence). The V end was cut by 0 bases, the J end by 0 bases, with 6 bases between. CDR3 bases: TGTGCCACCAGCAGAGATCGGAGCTCCTACGAGCAGTACTTC. As protein: CATSRDRSSYEQYF.

The rearrangement links TRBV23-1 to TRBJ2-7; D ambiguous. TRBV23-1 is an open reading frame, and its role is uncertain. The CDR3 consists of 10 residues. V was clipped by 3 bases and J by 6 bases, with 3 bases between them. In DNA, the CDR3 is TGCGCCAGCAGTCACGGCGAGCAGTACTTC. Protein product: CASSHGEQYF.

The chain joins TRBV6-1 to TRBJ1-2; 8 nucleotides align to TRBD1. The V and J ends lost 6 bases and 3 bases, in that order; junction bases with no gene match: 3. The V gene's germline CDR1 is MNHNS and CDR2 SASEGT. The CDR3 is 13 amino acids. The CDR3 reads CASSKTGDYGYTF. CDR3 coding DNA: TGTGCCAGCAGCAAGACAGGGGACTATGGCTACACCTTC.

This clone was seen more than once but under ten times. V usage is TRBV7-9 and J usage is TRBJ1-1; D possibly corresponds to TRBD1 (6 bases). The V and J ends lost 5 bases and 5 bases respectively, with 18 bases between them. The CDR3 has 15 amino acids. Germline-derived CDR1 and CDR2 are SEHNR and FQNEAQ (reference sequence). The CDR3 DNA reads as TGTGCCAGCAGCCAAGATTGGGGGCTGGGGACTGAAGCTTTCTTT. This encodes CASSQDWGLGTEAFF.

This chain links TRBV6-1 with TRBJ2-7, with D possibly TRBD2 on 6 matching bases. CDR3 length: 12 amino acids. Trimming cost V 3 bases and J 4 bases, with 7 bases left between them. CDR1 is MNHNS and CDR2 is SASEGT in the germline V gene. The CDR3 DNA follows: TGTGCCAGCAGTGACCGGGGGTACGAGCAGTACTTC. Amino acids: CASSDRGYEQYF.

This chain links TRBV5-4 with TRBJ2-2; 11 bases agree with TRBD2. Germline CDR1 reads SGHNT; CDR2 reads YYREEE (reference sequence). The CDR3 has 16 amino acids. Unmatched junction bases numbered 5, after V lost 5 bases and J lost 2 bases. CDR3 loop: CASRAGTSGNTGELFF. The CDR3 coding sequence is TGTGCCAGCAGGGCCGGGACTAGCGGCAACACCGGGGAGCTGTTTTTT.

This clone was seen a single time. The V call is TRBV6-4, the J call TRBJ1-6, with a tentative D call TRBD1 (5 bases). V lost 8 bases and J lost 9, with 17 bases in between. Per germline, CDR1 MRHNA and CDR2 SNTAGT. CDR3 length equals 14 residues. This chain's CDR3 is CASLKQGVASPLHF. The CDR3 DNA follows: TGTGCCAGCCTGAAACAAGGGGTCGCTTCACCCCTCCACTTT.

The J gene is TRBJ1-5, the V gene TRBV9; 7 bases agree with TRBD1. Unmatched junction bases numbered 13, after V lost 4 bases and J lost 0 bases. The CDR3 contains 18 residues. The germline gives CDR1 SGDLS, CDR2 YYNGEE. The CDR3 spells CASSPPDRAYHSNQPQHF. As DNA, the CDR3 is TGTGCCAGCAGCCCGCCCGACAGGGCTTACCATAGCAATCAGCCCCAGCATTTT.

V usage is TRBV4-1 and J usage is TRBJ2-3; 9 bases align to TRBD2. The length of the CDR3 is 15 residues. V gave up 0 bases and J gave up 8 bases; unmatched junction bases: 6. Looked up from germline, CDR1 is MGHRA and CDR2 is YSYEKL. The DNA of the CDR3 is TGCGCCAGCAGCCAAGAGGGCGGGGGGGCCGGTACGCAGTATTTT. Amino acid sequence: CASSQEGGGAGTQYF.

The chain links TRBV6-5 to TRBJ2-7, with 7 bases matching TRBD2. V lost 0 bases, J lost 5 bases, and 7 bases stayed unmatched. Germline loops: CDR1 MNHEY, CDR2 SVGAGI. This CDR3 has 15 residues. Written as DNA, the CDR3 is TGTGCCAGCAGTTACTCCGGTCTAGCGGTCCACGAGCAGTACTTC. It is translated as CASSYSGLAVHEQYF.

This chain connects TRBV25-1 to TRBJ1-1; D is perhaps TRBD1 (5 bases). The V end was cut by 10 bases, the J end by 4 bases, with 25 bases between. CDR1 is MGHDK, CDR2 SYGVNS, per germline. This CDR3 contains 16 residues. For the CDR3, the DNA is TGTGCCAATGGGGCAGACAAAACTGACCCGAGCACTGAAGCTTTCTTT. Translation: CANGADKTDPSTEAFF.

This clone was recorded once. V usage is TRBV4-2 and J usage is TRBJ2-5; D is perhaps TRBD1 (6 bases). Per germline, CDR1 LGHNA and CDR2 YNFKEQ. The CDR3 spans 16 residues. V was cut by 0 bases and J by 4 bases, with 15 bases left in between. The CDR3, as DNA: TGTGCCAGCAGCCAAGAAGTCACCAGGGGCGTAGAGACCCAGTACTTC. Protein product: CASSQEVTRGVETQYF.

The genes are TRBV7-9 and TRBJ2-2, with D unclear. The CDR3 loop spans 12 amino acids. Germline V CDR1 and CDR2: SEHNR, FQNEAQ (reference sequence). Trimming removed 7 bases from V and 4 bases from J, with 7 bases in between. The CDR3 DNA follows: TGTGCCAGCATTTGGGCCACCGGGGAGCTGTTTTTT. This sequence encodes CASIWATGELFF.

V is TRBV4-3 and J is TRBJ2-7; 7 bases agree with TRBD2. J lost 4 bases, V lost 1 base, and 13 bases had no gene match. Germline lookup yields CDR1 LGHNA and CDR2 YSLEER. This CDR3 has 17 residues. CDR3 sequence: CASSQVGGGRVSYEQYF. CDR3 bases: TGCGCCAGCAGCCAAGTAGGAGGAGGGAGGGTGTCTTACGAGCAGTACTTC.

The chain has TRBV29-1 and TRBJ2-1, with a possible D match to TRBD2 (7 bases). This CDR3 comprises 14 residues. V lost 6 bases and J lost 6, with 18 bases in between. Looked up from germline, CDR1 is SQVTM and CDR2 is ANQGSEA. The CDR3 reads CSVLGGGPANEQFF. CDR3 nucleotides: TGCAGCGTACTAGGGGGGGGCCCCGCCAATGAGCAGTTCTTC.

This sequence joins TRBV28 and TRBJ1-2, with D unresolved. The CDR3 runs 12 residues. Trimming took 3 bases from V and 5 from J, leaving 7 bases between them. Germline lookup yields CDR1 MDHEN and CDR2 SYDVKM. In DNA form, the CDR3 reads TGTGCCAGCAGTTTTCTCAGATATGGCTACACCTTC. Translated: CASSFLRYGYTF.

The chain is built from TRBV11-3 and TRBJ2-7; D is possibly TRBD1 (8 bases). CDR3 length: 16 amino acids. CDR1 is SGHNT and CDR2 is YENEEA in the germline V gene. Trimming shortened V by 4 bases and J by 3 bases, and 19 bases separated the two germline ends. CDR3 in amino acids: CASSSQTGEGLYEQYF. In DNA, the CDR3 is TGTGCCAGCAGCTCCCAGACAGGGGAGGGTCTCTACGAGCAGTACTTC.